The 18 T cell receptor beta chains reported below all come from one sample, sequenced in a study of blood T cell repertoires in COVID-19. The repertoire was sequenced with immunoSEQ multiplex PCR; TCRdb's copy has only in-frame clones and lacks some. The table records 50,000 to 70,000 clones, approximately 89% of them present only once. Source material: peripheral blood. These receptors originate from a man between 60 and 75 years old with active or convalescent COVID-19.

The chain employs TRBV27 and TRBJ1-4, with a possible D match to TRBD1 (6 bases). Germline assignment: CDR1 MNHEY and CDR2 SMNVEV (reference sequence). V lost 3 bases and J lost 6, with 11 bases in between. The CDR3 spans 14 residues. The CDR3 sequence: CASSFSGADEKLFF. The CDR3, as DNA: TGTGCCAGCAGTTTTTCAGGGGCTGATGAAAAACTGTTTTTT. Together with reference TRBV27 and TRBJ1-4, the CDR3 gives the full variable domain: EAQVTQNPRYLITVTGKKLTVTCSQNMNHEYMSWYRQDPGLGLRQIYYSMNVEVTDKGDVPEGYKVSRKEKRNFPLILESPSPNQTSLYFCASSFSGADEKLFFGSGTQLSVL.

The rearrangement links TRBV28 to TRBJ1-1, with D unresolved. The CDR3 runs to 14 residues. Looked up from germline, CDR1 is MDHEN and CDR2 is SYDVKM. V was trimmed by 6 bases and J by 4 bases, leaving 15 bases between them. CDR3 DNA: TGTGCCAGCAGCACCCCACACCGTTCCACTGAAGCTTTCTTT. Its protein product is CASSTPHRSTEAFF.

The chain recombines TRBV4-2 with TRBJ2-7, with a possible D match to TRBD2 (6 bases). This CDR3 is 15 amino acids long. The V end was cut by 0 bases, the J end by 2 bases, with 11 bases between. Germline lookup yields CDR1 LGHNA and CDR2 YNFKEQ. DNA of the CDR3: TGTGCCAGCAGCCAAGATACGGGACTCACCTACGAGCAGTACTTC. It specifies CASSQDTGLTYEQYF.

The CDR3 sequence is CASRGETVPAGSPLHF. The CDR3 DNA reads as TGTGCCAGCAGAGGAGAGACAGTCCCAGCAGGGTCACCCCTCCACTTT. The V and J genes are TRBV2 and TRBJ1-6; possible D gene TRBD1, 5 bases. Germline V gives CDR1 SNHLY, CDR2 FYNNEI. The CDR3 is 16 residues long. Trimming took off 6 bases at V and 10 bases at J, with 22 bases between the two ends.

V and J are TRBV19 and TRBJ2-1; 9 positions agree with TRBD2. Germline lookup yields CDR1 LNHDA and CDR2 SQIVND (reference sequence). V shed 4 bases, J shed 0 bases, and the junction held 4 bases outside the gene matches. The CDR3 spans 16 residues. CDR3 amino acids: CASSTRLADSYNEQFF. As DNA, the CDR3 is TGTGCCAGTAGTACCCGACTAGCGGACTCCTACAATGAGCAGTTCTTC.

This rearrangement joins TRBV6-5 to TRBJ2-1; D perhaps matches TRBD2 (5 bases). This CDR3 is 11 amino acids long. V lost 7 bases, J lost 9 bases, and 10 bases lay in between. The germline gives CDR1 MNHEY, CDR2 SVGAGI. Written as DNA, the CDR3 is TGTGCCAGCAAACTAGTAGTTGAGCAGTTCTTC. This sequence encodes CASKLVVEQFF.

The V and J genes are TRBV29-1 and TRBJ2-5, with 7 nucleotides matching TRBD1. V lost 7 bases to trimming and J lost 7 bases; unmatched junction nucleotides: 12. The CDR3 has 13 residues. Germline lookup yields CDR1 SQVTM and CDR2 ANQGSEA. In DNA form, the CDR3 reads TGCAGCGGATTATTTCAACAGGGGCCGACCCAGTACTTC. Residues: CSGLFQQGPTQYF.

The CDR3 loop is CASSVTDRVHNSPLHF. The CDR3 DNA reads as TGTGCCAGTAGTGTAACGGACAGGGTCCATAATTCACCCCTCCACTTT. The genes are TRBV19 and TRBJ1-6; 8 nucleotides match TRBD1. Germline V gene data show CDR1 as LNHDA and CDR2 as SQIVND (reference sequence). CDR3 length: 16 residues. V gave up 5 bases and J gave up 5 bases; unmatched junction bases: 8.

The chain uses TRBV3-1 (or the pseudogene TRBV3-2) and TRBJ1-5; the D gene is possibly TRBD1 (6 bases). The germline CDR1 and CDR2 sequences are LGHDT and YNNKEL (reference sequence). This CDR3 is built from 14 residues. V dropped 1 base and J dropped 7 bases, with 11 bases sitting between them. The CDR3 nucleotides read TGTGCCAGCAGCCAAGTGGCACAGGGCCAGCCCCAGCATTTT. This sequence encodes CASSQVAQGQPQHF.

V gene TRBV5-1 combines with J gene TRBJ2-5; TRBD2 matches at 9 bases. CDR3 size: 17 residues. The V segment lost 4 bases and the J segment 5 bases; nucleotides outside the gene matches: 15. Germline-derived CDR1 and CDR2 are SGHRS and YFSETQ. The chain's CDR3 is CASSPQGVAGDAETQYF. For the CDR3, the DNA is TGCGCCAGCAGCCCGCAGGGGGTAGCGGGGGATGCGGAGACCCAGTACTTC. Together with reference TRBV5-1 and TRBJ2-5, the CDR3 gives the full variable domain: KAGVTQTPRYLIKTRGQQVTLSCSPISGHRSVSWYQQTPGQGLQFLFEYFSETQRNKGNFPGRFSGRQFSNSRSEMNVSTLELGDSALYLCASSPQGVAGDAETQYFGPGTRLLVL.

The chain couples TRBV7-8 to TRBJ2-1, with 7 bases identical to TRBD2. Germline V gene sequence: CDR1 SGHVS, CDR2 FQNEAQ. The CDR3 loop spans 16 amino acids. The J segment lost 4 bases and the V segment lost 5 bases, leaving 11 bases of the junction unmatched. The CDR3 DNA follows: TGTGCCAGCAGCCCGCGGGCGAGCGGGGTTTACAATGAGCAGTTCTTC. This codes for CASSPRASGVYNEQFF.

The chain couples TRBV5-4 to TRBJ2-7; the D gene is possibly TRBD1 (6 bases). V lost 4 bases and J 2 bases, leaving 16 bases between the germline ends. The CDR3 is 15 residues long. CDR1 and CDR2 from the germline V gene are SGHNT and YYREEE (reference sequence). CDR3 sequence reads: CASSPMTGLTYEQYF. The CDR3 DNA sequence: TGTGCCAGCAGCCCGATGACAGGTCTTACCTACGAGCAGTACTTC.

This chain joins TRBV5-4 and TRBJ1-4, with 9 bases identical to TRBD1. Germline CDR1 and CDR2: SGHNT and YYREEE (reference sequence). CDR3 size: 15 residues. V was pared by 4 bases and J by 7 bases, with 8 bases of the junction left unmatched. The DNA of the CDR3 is TGTGCCAGCAGCGCGCCGGGACAGGGTGGTGAAAAACTGTTTTTT. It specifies CASSAPGQGGEKLFF.

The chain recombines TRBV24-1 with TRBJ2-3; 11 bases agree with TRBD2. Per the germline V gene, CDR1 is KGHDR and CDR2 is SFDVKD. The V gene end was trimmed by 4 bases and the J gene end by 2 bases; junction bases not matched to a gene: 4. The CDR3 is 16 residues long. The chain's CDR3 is CATSDGTSGLTDTQYF. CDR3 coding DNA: TGTGCCACCAGTGACGGGACTAGCGGACTCACAGATACGCAGTATTTT.

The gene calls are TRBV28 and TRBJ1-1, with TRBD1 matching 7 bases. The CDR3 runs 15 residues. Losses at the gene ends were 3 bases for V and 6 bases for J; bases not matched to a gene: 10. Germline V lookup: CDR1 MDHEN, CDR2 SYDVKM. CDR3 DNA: TGTGCCAGCAGTTTCCCCTTACAGGGGTTATCTGAAGCTTTCTTT. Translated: CASSFPLQGLSEAFF. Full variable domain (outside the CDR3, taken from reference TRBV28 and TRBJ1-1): DVKVTQSSRYLVKRTGEKVFLECVQDMDHENMFWYRQDPGLGLRLIYFSYDVKMKEKGDIPEGYSVSREKKERFSLILESASTNQTSMYLCASSFPLQGLSEAFFGQGTRLTVV.

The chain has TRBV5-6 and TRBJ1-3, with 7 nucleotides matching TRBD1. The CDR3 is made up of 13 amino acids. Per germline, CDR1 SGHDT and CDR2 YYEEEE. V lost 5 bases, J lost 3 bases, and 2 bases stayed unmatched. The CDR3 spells CASSRQGGNTIYF. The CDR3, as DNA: TGTGCCAGCAGTAGACAGGGTGGAAACACCATATATTTT.

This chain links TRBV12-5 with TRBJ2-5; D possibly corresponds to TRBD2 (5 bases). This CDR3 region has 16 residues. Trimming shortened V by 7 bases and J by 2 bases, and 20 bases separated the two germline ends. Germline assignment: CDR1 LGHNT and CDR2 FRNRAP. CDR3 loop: CASARSFHGNQETQYF. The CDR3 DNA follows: TGTGCTAGTGCCAGGAGCTTCCACGGGAATCAAGAGACCCAGTACTTC.

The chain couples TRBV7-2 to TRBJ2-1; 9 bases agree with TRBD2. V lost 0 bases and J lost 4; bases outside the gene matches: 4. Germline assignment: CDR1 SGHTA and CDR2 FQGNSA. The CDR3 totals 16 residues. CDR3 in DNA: TGTGCCAGCAGCTTAGCTGCGGGGGGGCCTTACAATGAGCAGTTCTTC. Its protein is CASSLAAGGPYNEQFF.